These T cell receptor beta chains were read from a single sample in a study of blood T cells in healthy people across ages. Via MiXCR, TCRdb re-called the 5' RACE reads, giving one row per CDR3 protein. The table records hundreds of thousands of distinct CDR3 sequences, roughly 30% of them present only once. Material: blood. These receptors were obtained from a woman aged 80 or over in good health. CDR3s include the opening cysteine and the closing phenylalanine or tryptophan. Fields, in order: clone size, V gene, J gene, D gene, CDR3 DNA, CDR3 protein. D genes are given only for firm matches. Some rows mark clone size as missing; the rest say once, few, many or name a class of expanded clone.

clone_size: .
v_call: TRBV20-1
j_call: TRBJ1-2
d_call: .
cdr3_nt: TGCAGTGCTAGACAGAACTATGGCTACACCTTC
cdr3_aa: CSARQNYGYTF

clone_size: .
v_call: TRBV7-7
j_call: TRBJ1-6
d_call: .
cdr3_nt: TGTGCCAGCGGCTCCGACAGCAGATCACCCCTCCACTTT
cdr3_aa: CASGSDSRSPLHF

clone_size: .
v_call: TRBV12-3/TRBV12-4
j_call: TRBJ2-3
d_call: .
cdr3_nt: TGTGCCAGCAGTTTAGCTGTTCCCGCAGATACGCAGTATTTT
cdr3_aa: CASSLAVPADTQYF

clone_size: many
v_call: TRBV2
j_call: TRBJ2-5
d_call: .
cdr3_nt: TGTGCCAGCAGTGAGAGACAGTCGGAGACCCAGTACTTC
cdr3_aa: CASSERQSETQYF

clone_size: .
v_call: TRBV20-1
j_call: TRBJ2-1
d_call: .
cdr3_nt: TGCAGTGCTATGGGACGCCTCTCCTACAATGAGCAGTTCTTC
cdr3_aa: CSAMGRLSYNEQFF

clone_size: many
v_call: TRBV5-1
j_call: TRBJ2-7
d_call: TRBD1
cdr3_nt: TGCGCCAGCAGCTCGCAGACAGGGCCAGCCTACGAGCAGTACTTC
cdr3_aa: CASSSQTGPAYEQYF

clone_size: many
v_call: TRBV20-1
j_call: TRBJ2-5
d_call: TRBD2
cdr3_nt: TGCAGTGGGAGACTAGCGGGGGCCCGCCTGACGGAGACCCAGTACTTC
cdr3_aa: CSGRLAGARLTETQYF

clone_size: .
v_call: TRBV24-1
j_call: TRBJ2-1
d_call: TRBD2
cdr3_nt: TGTGCCACCAGTGGACTAGCCGCGAGCTCCTACAATGAGCAGTTCTTC
cdr3_aa: CATSGLAASSYNEQFF

clone_size: many
v_call: TRBV4-2
j_call: TRBJ2-1
d_call: .
cdr3_nt: TGTGCCAGCAGCCATCTGGGCGGACAGCGGGCAAACAATGAGCAGTTCTTC
cdr3_aa: CASSHLGGQRANNEQFF

clone_size: .
v_call: TRBV20-1
j_call: TRBJ2-1
d_call: TRBD2
cdr3_nt: TGCAGTGCTGGTAGGACTAGCGGGGGTGAGCAGTTCTTC
cdr3_aa: CSAGRTSGGEQFF

clone_size: many
v_call: TRBV7-9
j_call: TRBJ2-5
d_call: TRBD1
cdr3_nt: TGTGCCAGCAGCTTAGGAGTGGGACAGCAAGAGACCCAGTACTTC
cdr3_aa: CASSLGVGQQETQYF

clone_size: many
v_call: TRBV20-1
j_call: TRBJ2-7
d_call: .
cdr3_nt: TGCAGTGCTCTGAAACAGGGCGCCGAGCAGTACTTC
cdr3_aa: CSALKQGAEQYF

clone_size: few
v_call: TRBV6-6
j_call: TRBJ1-4
d_call: TRBD1
cdr3_nt: TGTGCCAGCAGTTACTCGATAGTGGGACAGGGGAGAGAAAAACTGTTTTTT
cdr3_aa: CASSYSIVGQGREKLFF

clone_size: .
v_call: TRBV29-1
j_call: TRBJ1-1
d_call: .
cdr3_nt: TGCAGCGTTGACGGGGCGAACACTGAAGCTTTCTTT
cdr3_aa: CSVDGANTEAFF

clone_size: .
v_call: TRBV20-1
j_call: TRBJ2-1
d_call: TRBD2
cdr3_nt: TGCAGTGCTAGGATACTAGCGGGGGGGCCCGGTGAGCAGTTCTTC
cdr3_aa: CSARILAGGPGEQFF

clone_size: .
v_call: TRBV7-2
j_call: TRBJ1-1
d_call: .
cdr3_nt: TGTGCCAGCAGCTTAGGGGGGGGAAGGAACACTGAAGCTTTCTTT
cdr3_aa: CASSLGGGRNTEAFF

clone_size: few
v_call: TRBV3-1
j_call: TRBJ1-5
d_call: .
cdr3_nt: TGTGCCAGCAGCCAAGATGTGGTAGAACAGCCCCAGCATTTT
cdr3_aa: CASSQDVVEQPQHF

clone_size: .
v_call: TRBV5-5
j_call: TRBJ2-7
d_call: .
cdr3_nt: TGTGCCAGCAGCCTGCTCCCAGGAATATCGCAAGCCGACGAGCAGTACTTC
cdr3_aa: CASSLLPGISQADEQYF